This T cell receptor beta chain was obtained from a study of T-cell reconstitution after alpha-beta-depleted transplantation in children. V was cut by 3 bases and J by 0 bases, with 12 bases left in between. The CDR3 runs 16 residues. Germline CDR1 reads SGHTA; CDR2 reads FQGNSA. Molecular barcoding with unique molecular identifiers was used for the TCRbeta library. TCRdb used MiXCR to reprocess the PCR reads, holding one entry per CDR3 protein. In the table there are 350,000 to 500,000 distinct CDR3 sequences, over 40% of which are singletons. The chain has TRBV7-2 and TRBJ2-1; unclear D gene. The sample consisted of PBMCs, taken before TCRalphabeta/CD19-depleted stem cell transplant. The receptor was derived from a girl aged 2 to 9 with aplastic anemia, due to receive a stem cell transplant. CDR3 region: CASSLFERSSYNEQFF. The CDR3 nucleotides read TGTGCCAGCAGCTTGTTCGAGAGGAGCTCCTACAATGAGCAGTTCTTC.